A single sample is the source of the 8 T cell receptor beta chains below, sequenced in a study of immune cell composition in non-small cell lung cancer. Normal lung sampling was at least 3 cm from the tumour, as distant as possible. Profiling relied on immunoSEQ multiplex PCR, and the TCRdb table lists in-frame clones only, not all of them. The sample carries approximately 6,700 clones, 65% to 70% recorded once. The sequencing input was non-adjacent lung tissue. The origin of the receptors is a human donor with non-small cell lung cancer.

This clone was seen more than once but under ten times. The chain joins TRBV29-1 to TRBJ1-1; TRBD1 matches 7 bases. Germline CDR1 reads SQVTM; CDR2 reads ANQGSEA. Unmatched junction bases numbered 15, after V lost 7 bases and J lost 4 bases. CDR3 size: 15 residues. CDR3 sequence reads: CSAGQAPLEGTEAFF. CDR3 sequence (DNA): TGCAGCGCCGGACAGGCTCCCTTAGAGGGCACTGAAGCTTTCTTT.

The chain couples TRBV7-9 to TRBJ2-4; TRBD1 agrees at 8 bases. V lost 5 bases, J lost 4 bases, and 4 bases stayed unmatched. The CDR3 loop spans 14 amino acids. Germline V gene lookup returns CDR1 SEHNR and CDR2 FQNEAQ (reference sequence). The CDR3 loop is CASSGGQGKNIQYF. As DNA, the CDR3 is TGTGCCAGCAGCGGCGGACAGGGTAAAAACATTCAGTACTTC.

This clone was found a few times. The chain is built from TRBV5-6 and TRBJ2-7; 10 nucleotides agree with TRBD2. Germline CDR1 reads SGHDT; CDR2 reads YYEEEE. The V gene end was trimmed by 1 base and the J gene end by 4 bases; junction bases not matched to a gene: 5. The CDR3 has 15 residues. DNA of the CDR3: TGTGCCAGCAGCTTGAGACCGGGACTAGCGTACGAGCAGTACTTC. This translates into CASSLRPGLAYEQYF. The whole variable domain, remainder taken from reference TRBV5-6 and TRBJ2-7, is DAGVTQSPTHLIKTRGQQVTLRCSPKSGHDTVSWYQQALGQGPQFIFQYYEEEERQRGNFPDRFSGHQFPNYSSELNVNALLLGDSALYLCASSLRPGLAYEQYFGPGTRLTVT.

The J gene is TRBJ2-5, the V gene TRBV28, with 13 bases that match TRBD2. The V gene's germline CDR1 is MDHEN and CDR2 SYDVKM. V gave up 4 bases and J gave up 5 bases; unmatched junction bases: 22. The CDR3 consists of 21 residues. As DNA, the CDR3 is TGTGCCAGCAGTTCCCCAGCGGTTCCCGGGACTAGCGGGATCCTGGGTGAGACCCAGTACTTC. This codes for CASSSPAVPGTSGILGETQYF.

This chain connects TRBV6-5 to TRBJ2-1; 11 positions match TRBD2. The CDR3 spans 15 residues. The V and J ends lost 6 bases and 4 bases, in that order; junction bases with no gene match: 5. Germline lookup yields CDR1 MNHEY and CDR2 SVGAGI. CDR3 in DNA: TGTGCCAGCAGGTCACCTAGCGGGAGGTACAATGAGCAGTTCTTC. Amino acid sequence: CASRSPSGRYNEQFF.

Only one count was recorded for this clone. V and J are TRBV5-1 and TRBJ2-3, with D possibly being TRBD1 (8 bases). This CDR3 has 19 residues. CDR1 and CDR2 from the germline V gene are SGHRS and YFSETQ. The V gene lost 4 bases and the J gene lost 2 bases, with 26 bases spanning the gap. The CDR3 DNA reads TGCGCCAGCAGCGTGGGACAGGCCTCGGGGGGATTAAACACAGATACGCAGTATTTT. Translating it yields CASSVGQASGGLNTDTQYF.

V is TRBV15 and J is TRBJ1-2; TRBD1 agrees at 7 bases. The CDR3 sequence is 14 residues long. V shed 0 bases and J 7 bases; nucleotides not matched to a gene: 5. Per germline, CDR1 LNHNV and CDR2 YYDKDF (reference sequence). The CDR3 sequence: CATSRERTGFGYTF. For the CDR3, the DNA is TGTGCCACCAGCAGAGAGCGGACAGGATTTGGCTACACCTTC.

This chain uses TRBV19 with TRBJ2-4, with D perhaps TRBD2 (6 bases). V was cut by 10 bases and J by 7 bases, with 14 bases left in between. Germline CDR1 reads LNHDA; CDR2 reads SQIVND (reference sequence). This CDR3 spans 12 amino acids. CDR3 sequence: CATGTLTNIQYF. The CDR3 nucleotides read TGTGCCACCGGGACTTTAACTAACATTCAGTACTTC.